This TCR beta chain was recovered during a study of T cell responses to AZD1222 COVID-19 vaccine. Overall study results and limits: In a largely white British group with more females than males, clonal diversity was possibly underestimated.

A remark on this clone: Its target is not known.

Measured with immunoSEQ multiplex PCR; TCRdb has only the in-frame clones, and not every one. The data hold some 160,000 clones, with approximately 93% observed a single time. J was trimmed by 6 bases and V by 4 bases; bases with no gene match: 18. Germline V gene sequence: CDR1 SGHDT, CDR2 YYEEEE. The CDR3 has 17 residues. The source material was peripheral blood, sampled on day 0 of AZD1222 vaccination. This clonotype was sampled from an adult in good health. J is TRBJ1-2 and V is TRBV5-6; 7 bases match TRBD1. CDR3 DNA: TGTGCCAGCAGCAAAGAAATCACCGGGACAGCGCTCCATGGCTACACCTTC. As protein: CASSKEITGTALHGYTF.